This TCR beta chain was retrieved from a study of a mutant IDH1 vaccine in newly diagnosed glioma. From germline, CDR1 is MNHEY and CDR2 SMNVEV (reference sequence). Trimming removed 0 bases at V and 5 bases at J, with 17 bases between. The CDR3 runs 16 residues. Data came from immunoSEQ multiplex PCR; TCRdb stores just in-frame clones and leaves some out. Found here are about 83,000 clones, over 75% of them singletons; the top ten hold around 5%. Time point of the sample: week 47, end of study. Topical imiquimod accompanied each vaccine dose, which consisted of 300 ug of mutant IDH1 20-mer peptide. In regard to this clone: Its antigen is undetermined.

The TCR comes from a man between 35 and 55 years old with glioma. The sample was PBMCs, taken from a glioma patient whose treatment included an IDH1 peptide vaccine. This chain uses TRBV27 with TRBJ2-7; TRBD2 might be the D (6 bases). The CDR3 here is CASSLSAGYRVHEQYF. Written as DNA, the CDR3 is TGTGCCAGCAGTTTATCGGCGGGATATCGGGTCCACGAGCAGTACTTC.